What follows are 2 T cell receptor beta chains derived from one specimen sequenced in a study of CD8+ T cells in alopecia areata. Treatment reported: oral pan-JAK inhibitor, 5-10 mg twice daily. After isolation, RNA underwent reverse transcription to generate cDNA as the sequencing template. Clones were read by immunoSEQ multiplex PCR, and TCRdb kept only the in-frame ones, dropping some. This table holds 270,000 or so clones, 55% to 75% found once. This material consisted of CD4+ T cells sorted from blood, taken at week 24, from a patient treated with tofacitinib. Receptors were obtained from a human donor with alopecia areata.

The CDR3 DNA reads TGTGCCAGCAGCCAAGATTTGAAGCACTATGGCTACACCTTC. Its translation is CASSQDLKHYGYTF. V is TRBV14 and J is TRBJ1-2, with D unclear. Germline V gene lookup returns CDR1 SGHDN and CDR2 FVKESK. The CDR3 runs 14 residues. V shed 0 bases and J shed 3 bases, with 8 bases lying between them.

The chain couples TRBV6-5 to TRBJ2-3; 7 nucleotides agree with TRBD1. The germline V gene has CDR1 MNHEY and CDR2 SVGAGI. The CDR3 runs to 15 residues. V lost 2 bases and J lost 2; bases outside the gene matches: 4. CDR3 coding DNA: TGTGCCAGCAGTTACGGGGGACAGATCACAGATACGCAGTATTTT. It encodes CASSYGGQITDTQYF.